The 30 T cell receptor beta chains listed next were all sequenced from one sample in a study of control samples from healthy donors and cancer patients. Libraries were prepared by immunoSEQ multiplex PCR; TCRdb keeps only in-frame clonotypes and omits some of them. The sample lists roughly 180,000 clones, more than 85% seen once, with 2% in the top ten. The sequenced sample was blood. The receptors originated from a woman aged 40 to 50 in good health.

The chain employs TRBV4-2 and TRBJ2-4; D remains ambiguous. The germline V gene has CDR1 LGHNA and CDR2 YNFKEQ. The CDR3 spans 15 residues. Deletions cut 0 bases from V and 6 bases from J, with 12 bases between. CDR3 in amino acids: CASSQEKASRNIQYF. DNA for the CDR3: TGTGCCAGCAGCCAAGAGAAAGCATCAAGAAACATTCAGTACTTC.

This chain uses TRBV19 with TRBJ2-5; D is possibly TRBD1 (6 bases). The CDR3 is made up of 13 amino acids. V lost 6 bases and J 6 bases, leaving 14 bases between the germline ends. The germline V gene encodes CDR1 LNHDA and CDR2 SQIVND (reference sequence). The CDR3 nucleotides read TGTGCCAGTAGGATTTGGGGGCCGAAGACCCAGTACTTC. Protein sequence: CASRIWGPKTQYF.

V and J are TRBV5-1 and TRBJ1-1; D unresolved. Deletions cut 3 bases from V and 3 bases from J, with 15 bases between. Germline-derived CDR1 and CDR2 are SGHRS and YFSETQ. This CDR3 spans 15 amino acids. The CDR3 loop is CASSSIGDPDTEAFF. The CDR3 DNA reads TGCGCCAGCAGCTCAATCGGCGACCCGGACACTGAAGCTTTCTTT. The full variable domain, completed using reference TRBV5-1 and TRBJ1-1, is KAGVTQTPRYLIKTRGQQVTLSCSPISGHRSVSWYQQTPGQGLQFLFEYFSETQRNKGNFPGRFSGRQFSNSRSEMNVSTLELGDSALYLCASSSIGDPDTEAFFGQGTRLTVV.

This chain uses TRBV14 with TRBJ1-3; D is uncertain. Germline values: CDR1 SGHDN, CDR2 FVKESK. Trimming left V 1 base short and J 1 base short, with 8 bases between. The CDR3 runs 15 residues. As DNA, the CDR3 is TGTGCCAGCAGCCAAGGTTGGGGTTCTGGAAACACCATATATTTT. This codes for CASSQGWGSGNTIYF.

This clone was picked up one time. This sequence joins TRBV4-1 and TRBJ1-1; unclear D gene. The germline V and J ends were trimmed by 3 bases and 6 bases, with 14 bases remaining between them. This CDR3 has 14 amino acids. Germline lookup yields CDR1 MGHRA and CDR2 YSYEKL. CDR3 sequence: CASSQYLIGAEAFF. The CDR3 DNA reads TGCGCCAGCAGCCAGTACCTTATCGGGGCTGAAGCTTTCTTT.

V usage is TRBV7-9 and J usage is TRBJ1-1; D is perhaps TRBD1 (5 bases). This CDR3 comprises 16 residues. Trimming took 1 base from V and 5 from J, leaving 17 bases between them. Per the germline V gene, CDR1 is SEHNR and CDR2 is FQNEAQ (reference sequence). This CDR3 reads CASSLEYTRVGTEAFF. CDR3 nucleotide sequence: TGTGCCAGCAGCTTAGAGTACACCAGGGTTGGGACTGAAGCTTTCTTT.

This chain uses TRBV5-6 with TRBJ1-6, with TRBD1 as a possible D gene (5 bases). V was pared by 3 bases and J by 10 bases, with 8 bases between. CDR1 is SGHDT, CDR2 YYEEEE, per germline. This CDR3 has 12 residues. CDR3 sequence reads: CASSSGPSPLHF. The CDR3 nucleotides are TGTGCCAGCAGCTCGGGACCCTCACCCCTCCACTTT. The variable domain in full, with the rest retrieved from reference TRBV5-6 and TRBJ1-6, is DAGVTQSPTHLIKTRGQQVTLRCSPKSGHDTVSWYQQALGQGPQFIFQYYEEEERQRGNFPDRFSGHQFPNYSSELNVNALLLGDSALYLCASSSGPSPLHFGNGTRLTVT.

The V gene is TRBV19, the J gene TRBJ2-2; TRBD2 is a possible D gene (5 bases). Germline V gene sequence: CDR1 LNHDA, CDR2 SQIVND (reference sequence). Deletions cut 6 bases from V and 1 base from J, with 12 bases between. CDR3 length: 15 amino acids. For the CDR3, the DNA is TGTGCCAGTAGCAAGAGGGTTTGGAACACCGGGGAGCTGTTTTTT. This gives the protein CASSKRVWNTGELFF.

CDR3 amino acids: CASRQTGNGYTF. For the CDR3, the DNA is TGCGCCAGCAGACAGACAGGGAACGGCTACACCTTC. This chain uses TRBV5-1 with TRBJ1-2, with 7 bases that match TRBD1. The germline V gene encodes CDR1 SGHRS and CDR2 YFSETQ. The CDR3 is made up of 12 amino acids. With 5 bases clipped from V and 8 bases from J, the junction kept 6 bases outside the gene matches.

V usage is TRBV19 and J usage is TRBJ1-1, with D possibly matching TRBD1 (5 bases). V lost 10 bases, J lost 1 base, and 13 bases lay in between. The germline gives CDR1 LNHDA, CDR2 SQIVND (reference sequence). The CDR3 runs to 13 residues. CDR3 region: CATSTTGNTEAFF. CDR3 nucleotides: TGTGCCACTTCCACAACAGGGAACACTGAAGCTTTCTTT. The variable domain in full, completed from reference TRBV19 and TRBJ1-1, reads DGGITQSPKYLFRKEGQNVTLSCEQNLNHDAMYWYRQDPGQGLRLIYYSQIVNDFQKGDIAEGYSVSREKKESFPLTVTSAQKNPTAFYLCATSTTGNTEAFFGQGTRLTVV.

The J gene is TRBJ1-5, the V gene TRBV19; 8 bases line up with TRBD1. This CDR3 is built from 16 residues. Per the germline V gene, CDR1 is LNHDA and CDR2 is SQIVND (reference sequence). V shed 8 bases, J shed 0 bases, and the junction held 9 bases outside the gene matches. CDR3 in amino acids: CASSDRGLYSNQPQHF. The CDR3 nucleotides read TGTGCCAGTTCTGACAGGGGTCTTTATAGCAATCAGCCCCAGCATTTT.

This sequence joins TRBV10-1 and TRBJ2-7; 7 bases align to TRBD1. There are 14 residues in the CDR3. Germline V lookup: CDR1 WNHNN, CDR2 SYGVQD (reference sequence). With 6 bases clipped from V and 1 base from J, the junction kept 6 bases outside the gene matches. CDR3 sequence reads: CASSPDRISYEQYF. The CDR3 region has the DNA TGCGCCAGCAGCCCGGACAGGATTTCCTACGAGCAGTACTTC.

This clone was detected once. This chain connects TRBV14 to TRBJ1-1; D unresolved. CDR3 length equals 14 residues. Germline loops: CDR1 SGHDN, CDR2 FVKESK. V shed 2 bases and J shed 0 bases, with 7 bases lying between them. The CDR3 sequence is CASSQTIMNTEAFF. The CDR3 region has the DNA TGTGCCAGCAGCCAAACGATCATGAACACTGAAGCTTTCTTT.

A few counts support this clone. The chain employs TRBV7-9 and TRBJ1-5; the match to TRBD1 covers 8 bases. The CDR3 is 16 amino acids. Trimming cost V 7 bases and J 0 bases; bases outside gene matches: 8. Germline-derived CDR1 and CDR2 are SEHNR and FQNEAQ (reference sequence). The CDR3 loop reads CASNAGQGSSNQPQHF. In DNA form, the CDR3 reads TGTGCCAGCAACGCCGGACAGGGCTCTAGCAATCAGCCCCAGCATTTT. Using reference TRBV7-9 and TRBJ1-5 for the parts outside the CDR3, the full variable domain is DTGVSQNPRHKITKRGQNVTFRCDPISEHNRLYWYRQTLGQGPEFLTYFQNEAQLEKSRLLSDRFSAERPKGSFSTLEIQRTEQGDSAMYLCASNAGQGSSNQPQHFGDGTRLSIL.

V and J are TRBV7-2 and TRBJ1-2; 7 bases are a match to TRBD1. This CDR3 contains 14 residues. Germline assignment: CDR1 SGHTA and CDR2 FQGNSA. The V gene end was trimmed by 5 bases and the J gene end by 8 bases; junction bases not matched to a gene: 11. The CDR3 DNA sequence: TGTGCCAGCAGCCTACGGGACAGTTGGAAAGGCTACACCTTC. Its protein product is CASSLRDSWKGYTF.

The V and J genes are TRBV6-5 and TRBJ1-6; D gene uncertain. V lost 5 bases, J lost 6 bases, and 14 bases lay in between. CDR1 MNHEY and CDR2 SVGAGI come from the germline V gene. CDR3 length: 15 residues. The DNA for the CDR3 is TGTGCCAGCAGTATAATCCGGGGTACTAATTCACCCCTCCACTTT. Amino acid sequence: CASSIIRGTNSPLHF.

The CDR3 nucleotides are TGTGCCAGCAGCTTCGGGGCTGAAGCTTTCTTT. Its translation is CASSFGAEAFF. The rearrangement links TRBV5-6 to TRBJ1-1; no reliable D call. The V gene's germline CDR1 is SGHDT and CDR2 YYEEEE. Trimming took off 2 bases at V and 6 bases at J, with 5 bases between the two ends. This CDR3 comprises 11 residues.

In regard to this clone: The same CDR3 arises from other DNA sequences in this sample as well. V is TRBV3-1 (or the pseudogene TRBV3-2) and J is TRBJ2-1; 10 nucleotides line up with TRBD2. The germline V gene has CDR1 LGHDT and CDR2 YNNKEL (reference sequence). Losses at the gene ends were 3 bases for V and 3 bases for J; bases not matched to a gene: 17. The CDR3 extends over 20 amino acids. CDR3 loop: CASSHRYGLSSGGDYNEQFF. The DNA of the CDR3 is TGTGCCAGCAGCCACCGGTACGGACTATCTAGCGGGGGCGACTACAATGAGCAGTTCTTC.

The rearrangement links TRBV5-1 to TRBJ2-5, with D possibly TRBD1 on 6 matching bases. This CDR3 is 16 amino acids long. Per the germline V gene, CDR1 is SGHRS and CDR2 is YFSETQ. V lost 2 bases, J lost 5 bases, and 19 bases lay in between. The CDR3 sequence: CASSFYLTGQDETQYF. Written as DNA, the CDR3 is TGCGCCAGCAGCTTCTACCTAACGGGACAAGACGAGACCCAGTACTTC.

V is TRBV19 and J is TRBJ2-6, with 9 nucleotides matching TRBD1. Looked up from germline, CDR1 is LNHDA and CDR2 is SQIVND (reference sequence). The CDR3 runs to 19 residues. The V segment lost 7 bases and the J segment 0 bases; nucleotides outside the gene matches: 13. The CDR3 protein is CASIQKPGQGNSGANVLTF. In nucleotides, the CDR3 is TGTGCCAGTATCCAAAAACCGGGACAGGGAAACTCTGGGGCCAACGTCCTGACTTTC.

The CDR3 reads CAISDSGDNYQPQHF. The CDR3 DNA reads as TGTGCCATCAGTGATTCTGGAGACAACTATCAGCCCCAGCATTTT. The chain carries TRBV10-3 and TRBJ1-5; D is uncertain. Germline V gene data show CDR1 as ENHRY and CDR2 as SYGVKD. Trimming removed 3 bases from V and 5 bases from J, with 14 bases in between. This CDR3 is built from 15 residues.

This clone has a single count. The rearrangement joins TRBV6-2 or TRBV6-3 to TRBJ1-1; TRBD1 is a possible D gene (5 bases). Looked up from germline, CDR1 is MNHEY and CDR2 is SVGEGT. This CDR3 has 12 amino acids. V lost 4 bases, J lost 11 bases, and 14 bases lay in between. CDR3 amino acids: CASSSGNIRAFF. The DNA of the CDR3 is TGTGCCAGCAGTTCAGGGAACATAAGGGCTTTCTTT.

The J gene is TRBJ1-5, the V gene TRBV4-1; D may be TRBD1 (5 bases). In germline, CDR1 is MGHRA, CDR2 YSYEKL. This CDR3 has 15 residues. V was cut by 0 bases and J by 5 bases, with 11 bases left in between. CDR3 nucleotides: TGCGCCAGCAGCCAAGATTCGTGGGACGATCAGCCCCAGCATTTT. This encodes CASSQDSWDDQPQHF.

The chain recombines TRBV4-1 with TRBJ1-1; 8 bases are shared with TRBD1. From germline, CDR1 is MGHRA and CDR2 YSYEKL. The junction had 11 bases not matched to a gene; V was cut back by 2 bases and J by 0 bases. This CDR3 region has 18 residues. CDR3 residues: CASSQTGTGGSMNTEAFF. CDR3 nucleotide sequence: TGCGCCAGCAGCCAAACCGGGACAGGAGGATCCATGAACACTGAAGCTTTCTTT.

A remark on this clone: Other DNA sequences in this sample translate to the same CDR3. CDR3 sequence: CASSLVGGNTEAFF. The CDR3 DNA reads TGTGCCAGCAGCTTAGTTGGGGGGAACACTGAAGCTTTCTTT. The chain couples TRBV7-8 to TRBJ1-1; TRBD1 is a possible D gene (5 bases). CDR1 SGHVS and CDR2 FQNEAQ come from the germline V gene. This CDR3 comprises 14 residues. The V end lost 1 base, the J end lost 1 base, and 7 bases lay between the germline ends.

This sequence joins TRBV29-1 and TRBJ1-1; a weak D match, TRBD1 (6 bases). This CDR3 comprises 11 residues. In germline, CDR1 is SQVTM, CDR2 ANQGSEA. The V gene lost 4 bases and the J gene lost 6 bases, with 9 bases spanning the gap. CDR3 DNA sequence: TGCAGCGTTGTCAGGGGCCCTGAAGCTTTCTTT. Translated: CSVVRGPEAFF.

The chain employs TRBV19 and TRBJ2-5, with D possibly matching TRBD2 (7 bases). Trimming cost V 3 bases and J 4 bases, with 18 bases left between them. CDR3 length: 16 residues. The germline CDR1 and CDR2 sequences are LNHDA and SQIVND (reference sequence). The CDR3 here is CASSILLRAGAETQYF. The CDR3 DNA sequence: TGTGCCAGTAGTATTTTACTTCGGGCGGGGGCAGAGACCCAGTACTTC. The complete variable domain, with remaining parts taken from reference TRBV19 and TRBJ2-5, reads DGGITQSPKYLFRKEGQNVTLSCEQNLNHDAMYWYRQDPGQGLRLIYYSQIVNDFQKGDIAEGYSVSREKKESFPLTVTSAQKNPTAFYLCASSILLRAGAETQYFGPGTRLLVL.

The chain combines TRBV19 with TRBJ1-2; tentatively, D is TRBD1 (6 bases). The CDR3 consists of 14 residues. The V gene lost 11 bases and the J gene lost 4 bases, with 20 bases spanning the gap. Germline assignment: CDR1 LNHDA and CDR2 SQIVND (reference sequence). This chain's CDR3 is CACQPYRGSYGYTF. In DNA form, the CDR3 reads TGTGCCTGCCAACCTTATAGGGGGAGCTATGGCTACACCTTC.

The gene calls are TRBV4-1 and TRBJ2-3; no firm D call. With 0 bases removed from V and 0 bases from J, the gap between germline ends came to 4 bases. Germline values: CDR1 MGHRA, CDR2 YSYEKL. This CDR3 region has 14 residues. The DNA for the CDR3 is TGCGCCAGCAGCCAAGATCCGAGCACAGATACGCAGTATTTT. The encoded protein is CASSQDPSTDTQYF.

The chain recombines TRBV4-2 with TRBJ1-2; D perhaps matches TRBD1 (5 bases). The germline V gene encodes CDR1 LGHNA and CDR2 YNFKEQ. The germline V and J ends were trimmed by 6 bases and 6 bases, with 20 bases remaining between them. The CDR3 consists of 15 residues. CDR3 coding DNA: TGTGCCAGCAGTAAATCAGGGCAGGTGGTGGATGGCTACACCTTC. Its protein product is CASSKSGQVVDGYTF.